This T cell receptor (beta chain) stems from a study of T-cell reconstitution after alpha-beta-depleted transplantation in children. Study-wide points: Surviving recipient T cells and intrathymic progenitors accounted for some patients' high TCRbeta diversity at day 60. Among T cells one year after transplant, newly produced cells accounted for most counts and diversity.

V shed 0 bases and J shed 7 bases, with 15 bases lying between them. The germline gives CDR1 DFQATT, CDR2 SNEGSKA (reference sequence). The CDR3 has 15 amino acids. Unique molecular identifiers were incorporated into the prepared TCRbeta library. Using its own MiXCR run on the PCR reads, TCRdb lists one record per CDR3 protein. The repertoire holds roughly 490,000 distinct CDR3 sequences, approximately 10% seen once, with 14% in the top ten. This clonotype occurred a few times. Its antigen is undetermined. The receptor's source is a female patient aged 2 to 10 who had a stem cell transplant for aplastic anemia, so the T cells may come from the graft donor. The sequences come from PBMCs, mostly from graft donor cells, collected 180 days after TCRalphabeta/CD19-depleted stem cell transplant. The genes are TRBV20-1 and TRBJ1-4; maybe TRBD1 (6 bases). CDR3 nucleotide sequence: TGCAGTGCTAGAGATCCGAGACAGGACCCTGAAAAACTGTTTTTT. This gives the protein CSARDPRQDPEKLFF.